This is a list of T cell receptor beta chains from one sample in a study of blood T cell repertoires in COVID-19. Some clones are missing from TCRdb's copy, which holds only in-frame ones; the method was immunoSEQ multiplex PCR. The repertoire holds 400,000 to 450,000 clones, with 80% to 90% as singletons. Sequencing used PBMCs or T cells enriched from blood (not recorded which). The receptors come from a man aged 25-40 years who had recovered from COVID-19. Each CDR3 is given with its conserved first and last residue. A D gene is named only where the DNA matches it firmly. Clone sizes are given selectively: once, few, many, or a class where the clone is expanded.

abundance,v_gene,j_gene,d_gene,CDR3aa,CDR3nt
.,TRBV11-2,TRBJ2-6,TRBD2,CASSLQTGGSGANVLTF,TGTGCCAGCAGCTTACAGACGGGGGGCTCTGGGGCCAACGTCCTGACTTTC
.,TRBV7-9,TRBJ2-2,TRBD2,CASSLDGRPTGELFF,TGTGCCAGCAGCTTAGACGGGAGGCCCACCGGGGAGCTGTTTTTT
.,TRBV3-1/TRBV3-2,TRBJ2-1,TRBD1,CASSQGWKGQGYEQFF,TGTGCCAGCAGCCAAGGGTGGAAGGGACAGGGCTATGAGCAGTTCTTC
.,TRBV7-9,TRBJ2-5,TRBD2,CASSSGGVPGKTQYF,TGTGCCAGCAGCTCCGGGGGGGTGCCAGGGAAGACCCAGTACTTC
.,TRBV7-8,TRBJ2-1,TRBD2,CASSFMREYEQFF,TGTGCCAGCAGCTTCATGCGGGAGTATGAGCAGTTCTTC
.,TRBV25-1,TRBJ1-4,.,CASQASKAEKLFF,TGTGCCAGCCAGGCTTCTAAGGCAGAAAAACTGTTTTTT
.,TRBV6-4,TRBJ2-2,TRBD1,CASSALGQGEIGELFF,TGTGCCAGCAGTGCCCTGGGACAGGGTGAGATCGGGGAGCTGTTTTTT
.,TRBV3-1/TRBV3-2,TRBJ1-5,.,CASSTGSGQPQHF,TGTGCCAGCAGCACAGGTTCTGGCCAGCCCCAGCATTTT
.,TRBV24-1,TRBJ2-3,TRBD2,CATSEVCMGCVGRAPTDTQYF,TGTGCCACCAGTGAGGTATGTATGGGTTGCGTCGGGAGGGCGCCGACAGATACGCAGTATTTT
.,TRBV18,TRBJ2-7,.,CASSAVAAYEQYF,TGTGCCAGCTCAGCGGTAGCGGCCTACGAGCAGTACTTC
.,TRBV30,TRBJ1-6,.,CAWTLAFFSPLHF,TGTGCCTGGACCTTGGCATTTTTTTCACCCCTCCACTTT
.,TRBV5-1,TRBJ1-4,.,CASSPRTATNEKLFF,TGCGCCAGCAGCCCAAGGACAGCAACTAATGAAAAACTGTTTTTT
.,TRBV11-2,TRBJ1-1,.,CASSLSQGRGAFF,TGTGCCAGCAGCTTAAGTCAGGGTAGAGGAGCTTTCTTT
once,TRBV18,TRBJ2-7,TRBD1,CASSMRTGDPSEQYF,TGTGCCAGCTCGATGAGGACAGGGGATCCCTCCGAGCAGTACTTC
.,TRBV27,TRBJ2-1,TRBD2,CASSLTSGSSYNEQFF,TGTGCCAGCAGTTTGACTAGCGGGAGCTCCTACAATGAGCAGTTCTTC
.,TRBV27,TRBJ1-5,TRBD1,CASSLEGARNQPQHF,TGTGCCAGCAGTTTGGAGGGGGCGCGGAATCAGCCCCAGCATTTT
.,TRBV10-2,TRBJ1-4,.,CASRWSGENEKLFF,TGCGCCAGCAGGTGGTCGGGGGAGAATGAAAAACTGTTTTTT
.,TRBV28,TRBJ2-7,TRBD2,CASRDAAGGTYEQYF,TGTGCCAGCAGAGATGCGGCGGGAGGAACCTACGAGCAGTACTTC
.,TRBV15,TRBJ1-5,.,CATSRDLNSQPQHF,TGTGCCACCAGCAGAGATCTAAATAGTCAGCCCCAGCATTTT
.,TRBV15,TRBJ2-7,.,CATSTGVSYEQYF,TGTGCCACCAGCACAGGGGTCTCCTACGAGCAGTACTTC
.,TRBV28,TRBJ1-2,.,CASRQTGLPGAGYTF,TGTGCCAGCAGGCAGACGGGACTCCCCGGTGCGGGCTACACCTTC
.,TRBV18,TRBJ1-2,.,CASSPTTQGFGYTF,TGTGCCAGCTCACCTACGACACAAGGTTTTGGCTACACCTTC
.,TRBV19,TRBJ1-6,.,CASGDTYNSPLHF,TGTGCCAGTGGGGACACCTATAATTCACCCCTCCACTTT
.,TRBV2,TRBJ2-3,.,CASSEETRMFGDTQYF,TGTGCCAGCAGTGAGGAGACTAGGATGTTTGGAGATACGCAGTATTTT
.,TRBV7-6,TRBJ2-2,TRBD1,CASSYTPGQGIDGELFF,TGTGCCAGCAGCTATACTCCGGGACAGGGGATTGACGGGGAGCTGTTTTTT
.,TRBV28,TRBJ2-7,.,CASSLARGSTGEQYF,TGTGCCAGCAGTTTAGCCCGAGGTTCTACTGGGGAGCAGTACTTC
.,TRBV7-9,TRBJ2-2,.,CASSYTGVGNTGELFF,TGTGCCAGCAGCTACACGGGTGTTGGTAACACCGGGGAGCTGTTTTTT
.,TRBV24-1,TRBJ2-3,TRBD2,CATSDLRGTSGRRPDTQYF,TGTGCCACCAGTGATTTGCGGGGGACTAGCGGGAGGAGGCCAGATACGCAGTATTTT
once,TRBV3-1/TRBV3-2,TRBJ2-2,TRBD2,CASSATSGTVMRGELFF,TGTGCCAGCAGCGCGACTAGCGGGACCGTCATGAGGGGGGAGCTGTTTTTT
.,TRBV6-5,TRBJ2-3,TRBD2,CASSRLAWRDTQYF,TGTGCCAGCAGTAGACTAGCGTGGAGGGATACGCAGTATTTT
.,TRBV3-1/TRBV3-2,TRBJ2-3,.,CASSQTRLADTQYF,TGTGCCAGCAGCCAGACGAGGTTGGCAGATACGCAGTATTTT
once,TRBV6-2/TRBV6-3,TRBJ1-5,.,CASSYQNQPQHF,TGTGCCAGCAGTTACCAAAATCAGCCCCAGCATTTT
.,TRBV30,TRBJ2-1,TRBD2,CAWSSAGGLLREQFF,TGTGCCTGGAGTTCGGCGGGAGGCCTTTTACGTGAGCAGTTCTTC
many,TRBV18,TRBJ1-5,.,CASSPGTDQPQHF,TGTGCCAGCTCACCGGGGACTGATCAGCCCCAGCATTTT
.,TRBV6-4,TRBJ2-1,TRBD2,CASSLLAGEGDEQFF,TGTGCCAGCAGTTTACTAGCGGGAGAGGGGGATGAGCAGTTCTTC
.,TRBV30,TRBJ1-2,TRBD1,CAWSETGVGGYTF,TGTGCCTGGAGCGAGACAGGGGTCGGCGGCTACACCTTC
few,TRBV10-3,TRBJ1-5,.,CAISEQGGNQPQHF,TGTGCCATCAGTGAACAGGGTGGAAATCAGCCCCAGCATTTT
.,TRBV7-9,TRBJ2-7,TRBD2,CASSLKGTSYEQYF,TGTGCCAGCAGCTTAAAAGGGACTAGCTACGAGCAGTACTTC
.,TRBV30,TRBJ1-2,TRBD1,CAWGTGFGTIGYTF,TGTGCCTGGGGGACAGGGTTTGGTACTATAGGCTACACCTTC
.,TRBV5-6,TRBJ2-2,.,CASSLGRGNTGELFF,TGTGCCAGCAGCTTGGGTCGGGGGAACACCGGGGAGCTGTTTTTT
.,TRBV7-8,TRBJ2-7,.,CASSSDLIGGNEQYF,TGTGCCAGCAGCTCCGACCTCATTGGAGGGAACGAGCAGTACTTC
.,TRBV14,TRBJ1-6,.,CASSQDRGVSPLHF,TGTGCCAGCAGCCAAGATCGCGGGGTTTCACCCCTCCACTTT
.,TRBV7-2,TRBJ2-7,TRBD2,CASSNVWSGGSYEQYF,TGTGCCAGCAGCAACGTATGGAGCGGGGGCTCCTACGAGCAGTACTTC
once,TRBV7-3,TRBJ1-6,TRBD1,CASSLFPSGTGSYNSPLHF,TGTGCCAGCAGCTTATTTCCGTCCGGGACAGGGAGCTATAATTCACCCCTCCACTTT
.,TRBV12-5,TRBJ1-1,.,CASGPSRAEAFF,TGTGCTAGTGGCCCCTCCCGCGCTGAAGCTTTCTTT
.,TRBV11-3,TRBJ2-3,TRBD2,CASSPGLAGRTDTQYF,TGTGCCAGCAGCCCCGGACTAGCGGGCCGCACAGATACGCAGTATTTT
.,TRBV19,TRBJ2-7,.,CASSIVSGNYEQYF,TGTGCCAGTAGTATAGTCAGCGGTAACTACGAGCAGTACTTC
.,TRBV5-1,TRBJ2-7,.,CASSLESSYEQYF,TGCGCCAGCAGCTTGGAGAGCTCCTACGAGCAGTACTTC